This entry describes one TCR beta chain. Its antigen is not known. The study reverse transcribed the entire isolated RNA, so it sequenced expressed TCRB transcripts. Some clones are missing from TCRdb's copy, which holds only in-frame ones; the method was immunoSEQ multiplex PCR. The table lists about 350,000 clones, around 20% of them singletons, with 0.035% to 0.05% in the top ten. The data stem from a study of beta chain features in type 1 diabetes. Study-wide results and limits: The analysis here could not establish whether HLA type shapes TCRB rearrangement. Type 1 diabetes patients had moderately but significantly shorter TCRB CDR3s in all four CD4+ subsets.

V lost 4 bases, J lost 3 bases, and 7 bases lay in between. CDR1 and CDR2 (germline): SQVTM, ANQGSEA. The CDR3 contains 12 residues. The chain uses TRBV29-1 and TRBJ1-3; D is unclear. This sequence originates from a woman under 30 in good health. Sequences were obtained from naive CD4+ T cells from blood. The CDR3 DNA sequence: TGCAGCGTTGGCCGGGATGGAAACACCATATATTTT. Protein: CSVGRDGNTIYF.